This TCR beta chain originates from a study of human T cells and chemical hapten exposure. Study information: A 2 cm by 2 cm inner upper arm patch received 2% DPC for sensitization.

Stated time point: pre-sensitization, week 0. Treatment given: therapeutic diphenylcyclopropenone sensitization with weekly scalp DPC. The CDR3 runs 14 residues. The ends were cut back, 2 bases at V and 8 bases at J, with 16 bases in the middle. CDR1 is SQVTM, CDR2 ANQGSEA, per germline. Unique molecular identifiers were affixed to discrete cDNA molecules within the library. MiXCR, applied by TCRdb to the RACE reads, yields one record per CDR3 protein. The sample includes roughly 100,000 distinct CDR3 sequences, roughly a tenth of them seen just once. Sequencing was performed on whole blood, taken in connection with sensitization to the hapten diphenylcyclopropenone (DPC). The TCR comes from a woman aged 40 to 50 with alopecia areata. Some clones in this sample may be carry-over from other donors' samples. V gene TRBV29-1 combines with J gene TRBJ2-1; tentative D call: TRBD2 (5 bases). In nucleotides, the CDR3 is TGCAGCGTTGAATGGCTAGCCCAGTGGGATGAGCAGTTCTTC. Translating gives CSVEWLAQWDEQFF.